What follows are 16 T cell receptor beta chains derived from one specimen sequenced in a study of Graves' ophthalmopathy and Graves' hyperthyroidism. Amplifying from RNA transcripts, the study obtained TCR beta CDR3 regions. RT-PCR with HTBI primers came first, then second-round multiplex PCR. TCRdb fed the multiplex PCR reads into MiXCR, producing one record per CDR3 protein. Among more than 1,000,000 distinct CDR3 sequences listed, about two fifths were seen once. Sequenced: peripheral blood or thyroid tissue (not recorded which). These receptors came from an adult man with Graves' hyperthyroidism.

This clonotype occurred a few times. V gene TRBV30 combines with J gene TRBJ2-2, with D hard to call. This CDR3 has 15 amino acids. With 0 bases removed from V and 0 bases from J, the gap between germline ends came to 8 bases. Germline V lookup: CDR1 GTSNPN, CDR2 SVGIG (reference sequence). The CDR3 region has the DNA TGTGCCTGGAGTGTATACGCCACGAACACCGGGGAGCTGTTTTTT. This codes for CAWSVYATNTGELFF.

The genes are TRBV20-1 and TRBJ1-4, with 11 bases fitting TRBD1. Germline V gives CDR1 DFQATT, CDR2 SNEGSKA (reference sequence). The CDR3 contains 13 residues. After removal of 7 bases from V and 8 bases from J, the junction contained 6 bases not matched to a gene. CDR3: CSGRDRGMEKLFF. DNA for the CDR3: TGCAGTGGGAGGGACAGGGGGATGGAAAAACTGTTTTTT.

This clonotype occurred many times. The chain's CDR3 is CASSYSSVGGYTF. Here the CDR3 DNA reads TGTGCCAGCAGTTACTCCTCGGTTGGTGGCTACACCTTC. The V gene is TRBV6-5, the J gene TRBJ1-2; no clear D. V dropped 0 bases and J dropped 7 bases, with 9 bases sitting between them. This CDR3 spans 13 amino acids. From germline, CDR1 is MNHEY and CDR2 SVGAGI.

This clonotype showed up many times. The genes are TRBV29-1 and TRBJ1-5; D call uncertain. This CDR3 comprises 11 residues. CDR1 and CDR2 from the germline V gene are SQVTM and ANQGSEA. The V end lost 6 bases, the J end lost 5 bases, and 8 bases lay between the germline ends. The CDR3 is CSVDGYQPQHF. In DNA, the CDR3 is TGCAGCGTAGACGGTTATCAGCCCCAGCATTTT.

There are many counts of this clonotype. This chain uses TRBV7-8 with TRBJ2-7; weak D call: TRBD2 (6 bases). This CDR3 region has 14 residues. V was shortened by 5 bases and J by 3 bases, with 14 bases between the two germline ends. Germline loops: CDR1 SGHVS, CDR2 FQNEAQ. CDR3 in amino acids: CASSLNQEGYEQYF. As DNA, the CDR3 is TGTGCCAGCAGCCTAAACCAGGAGGGCTACGAGCAGTACTTC.

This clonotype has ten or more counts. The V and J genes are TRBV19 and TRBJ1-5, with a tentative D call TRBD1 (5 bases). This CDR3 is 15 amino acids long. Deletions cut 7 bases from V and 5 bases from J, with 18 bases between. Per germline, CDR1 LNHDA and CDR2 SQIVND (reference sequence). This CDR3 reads CASTRDDGADQPQHF. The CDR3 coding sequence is TGTGCCAGTACTCGGGACGATGGGGCCGATCAGCCCCAGCATTTT. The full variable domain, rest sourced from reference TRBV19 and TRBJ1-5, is DGGITQSPKYLFRKEGQNVTLSCEQNLNHDAMYWYRQDPGQGLRLIYYSQIVNDFQKGDIAEGYSVSREKKESFPLTVTSAQKNPTAFYLCASTRDDGADQPQHFGDGTRLSIL.

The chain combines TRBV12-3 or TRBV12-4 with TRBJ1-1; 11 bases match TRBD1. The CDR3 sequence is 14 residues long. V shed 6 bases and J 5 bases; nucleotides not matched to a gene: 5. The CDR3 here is CASRMDRGLTEAFF. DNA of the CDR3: TGTGCCAGCAGGATGGACAGGGGGCTTACTGAAGCTTTCTTT.

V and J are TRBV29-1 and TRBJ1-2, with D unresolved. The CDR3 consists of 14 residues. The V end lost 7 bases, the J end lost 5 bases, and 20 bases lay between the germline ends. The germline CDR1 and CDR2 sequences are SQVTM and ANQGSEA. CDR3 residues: CSAEPTANFYGYTF. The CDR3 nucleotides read TGCAGCGCTGAGCCTACAGCCAACTTTTATGGCTACACCTTC.

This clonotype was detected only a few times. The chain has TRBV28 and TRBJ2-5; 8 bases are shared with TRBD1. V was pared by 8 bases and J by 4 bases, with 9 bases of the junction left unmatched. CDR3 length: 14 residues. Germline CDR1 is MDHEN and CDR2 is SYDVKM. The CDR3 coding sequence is TGTGCCAGCGCCGGGACAGGAGTTTTAGAGACCCAGTACTTC. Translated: CASAGTGVLETQYF.

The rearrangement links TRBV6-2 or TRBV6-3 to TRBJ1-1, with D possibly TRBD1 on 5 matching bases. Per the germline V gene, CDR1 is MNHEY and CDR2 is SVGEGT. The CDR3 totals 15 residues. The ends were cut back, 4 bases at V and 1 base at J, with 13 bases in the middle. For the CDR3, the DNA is TGTGCCAGCAGTTCCCGGGACCGCGAGAACACTGAAGCTTTCTTT. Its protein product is CASSSRDRENTEAFF.

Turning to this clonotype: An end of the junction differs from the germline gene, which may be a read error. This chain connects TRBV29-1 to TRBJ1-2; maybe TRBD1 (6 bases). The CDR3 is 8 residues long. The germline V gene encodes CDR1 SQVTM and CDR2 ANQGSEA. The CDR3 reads CSVTGLPF. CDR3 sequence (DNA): TGCAGCGTGACAGGACTCCCCTTC.

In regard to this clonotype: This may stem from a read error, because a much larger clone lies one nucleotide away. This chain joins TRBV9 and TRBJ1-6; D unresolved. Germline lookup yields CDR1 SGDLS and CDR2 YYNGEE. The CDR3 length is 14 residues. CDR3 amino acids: CVSSVTITNSPLHF. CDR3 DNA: TGTGTCAGCAGCGTAACCATAACTAATTCACCCCTCCACTTT.

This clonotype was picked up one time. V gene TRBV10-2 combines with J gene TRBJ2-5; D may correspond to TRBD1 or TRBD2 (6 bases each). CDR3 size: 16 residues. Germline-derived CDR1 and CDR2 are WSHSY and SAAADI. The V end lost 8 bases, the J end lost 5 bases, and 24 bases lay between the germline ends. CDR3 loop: CASGSGTGGYKETQYF. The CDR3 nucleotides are TGCGCCAGCGGGTCAGGAACCGGGGGCTACAAGGAGACCCAGTACTTC.

The CDR3 loop is CASSQEQNSNQPQHF. The CDR3, as DNA: TGTGCCAGCAGCCAAGAGCAGAATAGCAATCAGCCCCAGCATTTT. The rearrangement uses TRBV3-1 and TRBJ1-5; no definite D call. The V end lost 0 bases, the J end lost 0 bases, and 6 bases lay between the germline ends. Germline V gene lookup returns CDR1 LGHDT and CDR2 YNNKEL (reference sequence). The CDR3 extends over 15 amino acids.

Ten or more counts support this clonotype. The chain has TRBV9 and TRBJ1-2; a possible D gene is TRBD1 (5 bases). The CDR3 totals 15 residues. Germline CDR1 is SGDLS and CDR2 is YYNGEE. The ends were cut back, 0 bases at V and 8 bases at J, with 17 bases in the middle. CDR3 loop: CASSVGAGRNEGYTF. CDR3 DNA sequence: TGTGCCAGCAGCGTAGGTGCAGGGCGGAATGAGGGCTACACCTTC.

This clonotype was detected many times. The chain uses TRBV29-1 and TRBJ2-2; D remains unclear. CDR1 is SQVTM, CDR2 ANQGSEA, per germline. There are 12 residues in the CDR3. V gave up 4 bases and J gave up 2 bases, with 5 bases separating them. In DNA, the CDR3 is TGCAGCGTTGCCGCCAACACCGGGGAGCTGTTTTTT. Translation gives CSVAANTGELFF.